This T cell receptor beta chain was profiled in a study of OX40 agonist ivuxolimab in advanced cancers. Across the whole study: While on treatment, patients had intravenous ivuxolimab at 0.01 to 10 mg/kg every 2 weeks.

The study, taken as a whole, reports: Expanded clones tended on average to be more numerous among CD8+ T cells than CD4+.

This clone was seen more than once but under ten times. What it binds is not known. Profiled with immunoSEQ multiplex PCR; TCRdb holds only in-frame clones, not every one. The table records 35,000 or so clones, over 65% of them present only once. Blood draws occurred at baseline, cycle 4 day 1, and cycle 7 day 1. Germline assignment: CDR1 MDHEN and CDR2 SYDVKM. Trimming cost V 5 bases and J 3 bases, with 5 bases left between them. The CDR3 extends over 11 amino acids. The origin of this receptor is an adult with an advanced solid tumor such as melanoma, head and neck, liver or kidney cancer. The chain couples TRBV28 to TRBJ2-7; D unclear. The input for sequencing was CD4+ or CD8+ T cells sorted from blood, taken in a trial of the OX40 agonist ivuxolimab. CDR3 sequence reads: CASSGIYEQYF. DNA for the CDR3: TGTGCCAGCAGTGGAATCTACGAGCAGTACTTC.